This record covers a single T cell receptor beta chain. These data come from a study of blood T cell repertoires in COVID-19. About the study: From T cells, B-cell-depleted T cells, or PBMCs came the material, which was cDNA or gDNA.

The length of the CDR3 is 18 residues. V trimming: 5 bases; J trimming: 3 bases; junction bases outside the gene matches: 14. Germline CDR1 is LNHDA and CDR2 is SQIVND (reference sequence). Authors' analysis steps: How many nucleated cells were present was estimated from reference gene primer amplification. Profiling relied on immunoSEQ multiplex PCR, and the TCRdb table lists in-frame clones only, not all of them. The DNA gave D and trimming, while V, J and clone size come from that table. The sample records roughly 300,000 clones, almost 85% being singletons. The receptor was isolated from a human donor in a cohort sampled during active COVID-19. V usage is TRBV19 and J usage is TRBJ1-5, with 9 nucleotides matching TRBD1. Sequenced material: peripheral blood. Here the CDR3 reads CASSARVADRGNNQPQHF. CDR3 DNA sequence: TGTGCCAGTAGTGCCCGTGTAGCGGACAGGGGAAACAATCAGCCCCAGCATTTT.